The 5 T cell receptor beta chains below were found in one sample sequenced in a study of long-term antiretroviral therapy in people with HIV. The assay, immunoSEQ v3.0, was run at survey level. The protocol was immunoSEQ multiplex PCR, while the TCRdb copy is restricted to in-frame clones and leaves out a portion. The table has 25,000 to 30,000 clones, approximately 94% seen once; the top ten hold about 3%. The material sequenced was unsorted PBMCs, taken just over 7.3 years after starting antiretroviral therapy. The receptors come from a man aged 50 to 60 with HIV.

This chain joins TRBV29-1 and TRBJ2-7; 10 bases are shared with TRBD1. The germline gives CDR1 SQVTM, CDR2 ANQGSEA. V was pared by 6 bases and J by 4 bases, with 6 bases of the junction left unmatched. This CDR3 spans 13 amino acids. The CDR3 is CSVPGQGSYEQYF. For the CDR3, the DNA is TGCAGCGTGCCGGGACAGGGGAGTTACGAGCAGTACTTC.

CDR3 amino acids: CASSNRDGRNQPQHF. The CDR3 DNA follows: TGTGCCAGCTCGAACCGGGACGGACGCAATCAGCCCCAGCATTTT. The chain employs TRBV18 and TRBJ1-5, with a possible D match to TRBD1 (5 bases). Trimming removed 6 bases at V and 2 bases at J, with 14 bases between. CDR3 size: 15 residues. Looked up from germline, CDR1 is KGHSH and CDR2 is LQKENI.

The J gene is TRBJ2-7, the V gene TRBV18; possibly TRBD1 for D (7 bases). This CDR3 comprises 14 residues. Germline lookup yields CDR1 KGHSH and CDR2 LQKENI. V lost 6 bases and J lost 1, with 13 bases in between. The CDR3 spells CASSRDRGSYEQYF. CDR3 DNA: TGTGCCAGCTCGCGGGACAGAGGGTCCTACGAGCAGTACTTC.

The V and J genes are TRBV18 and TRBJ2-1; 7 bases map to TRBD2. V was pared by 6 bases and J by 3 bases, with 11 bases of the junction left unmatched. The germline V gene has CDR1 KGHSH and CDR2 LQKENI. The length of the CDR3 is 16 residues. This CDR3 reads CASSLTGGWDYNEQFF. As DNA, the CDR3 is TGTGCCAGCTCCCTCACCGGGGGGTGGGACTACAATGAGCAGTTCTTC.

This clone has more than one count but fewer than ten. This sequence joins TRBV5-4 and TRBJ1-5; TRBD1 is a possible D gene (5 bases). There are 14 residues in the CDR3. Germline lookup yields CDR1 SGHNT and CDR2 YYREEE (reference sequence). Trimming removed 9 bases at V and 2 bases at J, with 15 bases between. The CDR3 DNA sequence: TGTGCCACCTCGTTGGGAGGGGGCAATCAGCCCCAGCATTTT. Residues: CATSLGGGNQPQHF. The full variable domain, its missing parts supplied by reference TRBV5-4 and TRBJ1-5, is ETGVTQSPTHLIKTRGQQVTLRCSSQSGHNTVSWYQQALGQGPQFIFQYYREEENGRGNFPPRFSGLQFPNYSSELNVNALELDDSALYLCATSLGGGNQPQHFGDGTRLSIL.